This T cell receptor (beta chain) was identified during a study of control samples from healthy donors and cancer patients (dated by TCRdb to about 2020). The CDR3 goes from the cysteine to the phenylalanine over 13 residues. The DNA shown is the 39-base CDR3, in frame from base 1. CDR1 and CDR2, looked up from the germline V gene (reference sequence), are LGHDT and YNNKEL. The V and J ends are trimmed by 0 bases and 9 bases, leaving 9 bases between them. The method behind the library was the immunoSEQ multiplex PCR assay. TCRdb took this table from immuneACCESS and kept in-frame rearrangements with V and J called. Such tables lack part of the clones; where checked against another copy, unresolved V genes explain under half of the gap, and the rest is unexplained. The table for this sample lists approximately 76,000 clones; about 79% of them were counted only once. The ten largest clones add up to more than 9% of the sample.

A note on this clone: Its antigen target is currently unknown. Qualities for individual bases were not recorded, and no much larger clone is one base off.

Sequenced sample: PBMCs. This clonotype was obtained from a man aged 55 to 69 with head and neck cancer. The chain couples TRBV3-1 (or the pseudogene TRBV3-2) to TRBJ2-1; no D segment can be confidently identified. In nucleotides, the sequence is TGTGCCAGCAGCCAAGACAGGCTTGGTGAGCAGTTCTTC. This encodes CASSQDRLGEQFF.